This section outlines one T cell receptor beta chain sequence together with its context. The data derive from a study of blood T cell repertoires in COVID-19. About the study: Some COVID-19 samples were acute and others convalescent; all came from the United States, Italy and Spain. PBMCs, B-cell-depleted T cells, or T cells were the source of the cDNA or gDNA that made up the material.

Original processing methods: Researchers report that nucleated cell counts were estimated from reference gene primer amplification. Some clones are missing from TCRdb's copy, which holds only in-frame ones; the method was immunoSEQ multiplex PCR. From that table come the V and J calls and clone size; the DNA was used to work out D and trimming. The profile shows about 90,000 clones, approximately 80% of them singletons. The material sequenced was peripheral blood. This TCR was recovered from a man between 45 and 60 years old with acute or convalescent COVID-19.

The CDR3: CASSQDERTGELFF. In DNA, the CDR3 is TGCGCCAGCAGCCAAGATGAGCGGACCGGGGAGCTGTTTTTT. The chain has TRBV4-3 and TRBJ2-2; D possibly corresponds to TRBD2 (5 bases). The V gene's germline CDR1 is LGHNA and CDR2 YSLEER. The CDR3 is 14 amino acids. Trimming removed 0 bases from V and 5 bases from J, with 7 bases in between.